This is a list of T cell receptor beta chains from one sample in a study of T-cell memory formation after mild COVID-19. MiXCR was run by TCRdb on the 5' RACE reads, yielding one entry per CDR3 protein. Among roughly 600,000 distinct CDR3 sequences listed, around 17% were seen once. Sample: PBMCs or a T cell subset sorted from them (not recorded which). These receptors originate from an adult woman who had mild COVID-19 (a few samples of this study predate the infection). Cell type and time point are not known. Each CDR3 is given with its conserved first and last residue. Each record gives: CDR3 length, D gene, V gene, clone size, J gene, CDR3 DNA, CDR3 protein. D genes are given only for firm matches. Size is stated for part of the rows, as once, few or many counts, or as a class when the clone is expanded.

>16|.|TRBV15|.|TRBJ2-7
TGTGCCACCAGCAGAGATCGTGGGGGTCCCTCCTACGAGCAGTACTTC
CATSRDRGGPSYEQYF
>16|TRBD1|TRBV2|.|TRBJ2-7
TGTGCCAGCAGTAAATCGGGACAGGGGATCTTTGGCGAGCAGTACTTC
CASSKSGQGIFGEQYF
>16|TRBD1|TRBV27|few|TRBJ1-2
TGTGCCAGCAGTCACGATTACAGGGGCACCAACTATGGCTACACCTTC
CASSHDYRGTNYGYTF
>14|.|TRBV7-6|few|TRBJ1-3
TGTGCCAGCAGCACCCCGGGGACTGGAAACACCATATATTTT
CASSTPGTGNTIYF
>16|TRBD2|TRBV11-2|.|TRBJ2-1
TGTGCCAGCAGCGGTCTAGCGGGAGCGGCCTACAATGAGCAGTTCTTC
CASSGLAGAAYNEQFF
>13|.|TRBV4-3|many|TRBJ2-5
TGCGCCAGCAGCTCCCGGACGGGGGAGACCCAGTACTTC
CASSSRTGETQYF
>13|.|TRBV20-1|.|TRBJ2-3
TGCAGTGCTAGAGTTACCCCCACAGATACGCAGTATTTT
CSARVTPTDTQYF
>17|.|TRBV6-5|few|TRBJ2-7
TGTGCCAGCAGGCCCGTGGGCAGCGTGGGACAATCCTACGAGCAGTACTTC
CASRPVGSVGQSYEQYF
>12|.|TRBV30|.|TRBJ2-7
TGTGCCTGGAGCCCCCCTAGCTACAAGCAGTACTTC
CAWSPPSYKQYF
>11|.|TRBV28|many|TRBJ2-5
TGTGCCAGCAGACGAGGGGAGACCCAGTACTTC
CASRRGETQYF
>13|.|TRBV6-5|few|TRBJ2-2
TGTGCCAGCCGACGATTAAACACCGGGGAGCTGTTTTTT
CASRRLNTGELFF
>11|.|TRBV29-1|few|TRBJ2-7
TGCAGCGTTCGGGACATAAACGAGCAGTACTTC
CSVRDINEQYF
>16|TRBD2|TRBV6-1|.|TRBJ2-2
TGTGCCAGCAGGCGGGAGGGCCTGTCGAGCACCGGGGAGCTGTTTTTT
CASRREGLSSTGELFF
>15|TRBD1|TRBV15|few|TRBJ2-7
TGTGCCACCAGCAGAGATCAATCAGGGGGCTACGAGCAGTACTTC
CATSRDQSGGYEQYF